Each of the 30 T cell receptor beta chains below was sequenced from the same sample in a study of T cell responses to AZD1222 COVID-19 vaccine. Produced via immunoSEQ multiplex PCR; TCRdb's table is partial and in-frame only. The sample has some 120,000 clones, over 75% seen once. The specimen was peripheral blood, collected on day 0 of AZD1222 vaccination. All receptors derive from an adult in good health.

This chain links TRBV7-9 with TRBJ2-5; 8 bases map to TRBD2. CDR1 is SEHNR and CDR2 is FQNEAQ in the germline V gene (reference sequence). V trimming: 4 bases; J trimming: 1 base; junction bases outside the gene matches: 5. The CDR3 loop spans 15 amino acids. Written as DNA, the CDR3 is TGTGCCAGCAGCTCCCAAACTAGCGGCCAAGAGACCCAGTACTTC. It yields the protein CASSSQTSGQETQYF.

Concerning this clone itself: The junction and the germline gene differ at one end; a read error may be behind it. The gene calls are TRBV10-3 and TRBJ1-2, with D tentatively TRBD1 (6 bases). The CDR3 is made up of 10 amino acids. The germline V gene encodes CDR1 ENHRY and CDR2 SYGVKD. DNA of the CDR3: TGTGCCATCAGTGACGGGACACCCTCTTTC. Amino acids: CAISDGTPSF.

The gene calls are TRBV18 and TRBJ1-3, with 7 nucleotides matching TRBD1. CDR1 and CDR2 (germline): KGHSH, LQKENI. The J segment lost 2 bases and the V segment lost 0 bases, leaving 1 base of the junction unmatched. The CDR3 contains 15 residues. CDR3 nucleotide sequence: TGTGCCAGCTCACCACCGCAGGGGGCTGGAAACACCATATATTTT. It is translated as CASSPPQGAGNTIYF.

The J gene is TRBJ2-3, the V gene TRBV6-2 or TRBV6-3, with 7 bases identical to TRBD1. Germline CDR1 and CDR2: MNHEY and SVGEGT. This CDR3 region has 16 residues. V gave up 2 bases and J gave up 0 bases; unmatched junction bases: 5. Written as DNA, the CDR3 is TGTGCCAGCAGTTACGGAGACAGGGCTAGCACAGATACGCAGTATTTT. Encoded protein: CASSYGDRASTDTQYF.

J is TRBJ2-7 and V is TRBV3-1 (or the pseudogene TRBV3-2); 7 bases are a match to TRBD1. CDR1 is LGHDT and CDR2 is YNNKEL in the germline V gene (reference sequence). After removal of 0 bases from V and 1 base from J, the junction contained 12 bases not matched to a gene. CDR3 length: 18 residues. The CDR3 nucleotides read TGTGCCAGCAGCCAAGATAGGGGAAGACAGGGTCCTTCCTACGAGCAGTACTTC. This encodes CASSQDRGRQGPSYEQYF.

The J gene is TRBJ2-5, the V gene TRBV2; 9 nucleotides match TRBD2. CDR3 size: 14 residues. Germline loops: CDR1 SNHLY, CDR2 FYNNEI. J was trimmed by 9 bases and V by 6 bases; bases with no gene match: 11. The CDR3 DNA reads as TGTGCCAGCAGCGAATCGGGACTAGCTCCCCCCCAGTACTTC. Translated: CASSESGLAPPQYF. Full variable domain (remainder filled in from reference TRBV2 and TRBJ2-5): EPEVTQTPSHQVTQMGQEVILRCVPISNHLYFYWYRQILGQKVEFLVSFYNNEISEKSEIFDDQFSVERPDGSNFTLKIRSTKLEDSAMYFCASSESGLAPPQYFGPGTRLLVL.

The chain links TRBV13 to TRBJ2-7; 9 bases map to TRBD2. This CDR3 spans 15 amino acids. V lost 1 base to trimming and J lost 0 bases; unmatched junction nucleotides: 1. Germline V gene lookup returns CDR1 PRHDT and CDR2 FYEKMQ (reference sequence). The CDR3 sequence: CASSLVLAGSYEQYF. CDR3 bases: TGTGCCAGCAGCTTAGTACTAGCGGGCTCCTACGAGCAGTACTTC.

This clone was detected once. The chain combines TRBV27 with TRBJ1-1; D not resolved. The germline V gene encodes CDR1 MNHEY and CDR2 SMNVEV (reference sequence). The CDR3 spans 13 residues. Trimming cost V 5 bases and J 2 bases, with 9 bases left between them. CDR3 sequence (DNA): TGTGCCAGCAGTCCGGACGGTAACACTGAAGCTTTCTTT. Translated: CASSPDGNTEAFF.

The chain uses TRBV6-5 and TRBJ1-3; D unclear. The CDR3 is 13 residues long. The germline gives CDR1 MNHEY, CDR2 SVGAGI. Trimming pared 2 bases from V and 7 bases from J, leaving 9 bases between. CDR3 amino acids: CASSYGQRNTIYF. The CDR3 coding sequence is TGTGCCAGCAGTTACGGCCAACGGAACACCATATATTTT.

This clone was detected once. This rearrangement joins TRBV6-6 to TRBJ2-5; 8 nucleotides line up with TRBD1. This CDR3 contains 15 residues. In germline, CDR1 is MNHNY, CDR2 SVGAGI (reference sequence). Trimming took 7 bases from V and 5 from J; bases not matched to a gene: 12. The CDR3 DNA sequence: TGTGCCAGCACCCTACAGGGCAGGGGGCTGGAGACCCAGTACTTC. Translated: CASTLQGRGLETQYF.

The chain joins TRBV21-1 to TRBJ1-2; TRBD1 is taken as the D call from the table, unchecked against the DNA. TRBV21-1 is assigned pseudogene status. The CDR3 spans 15 residues. CDR3 protein: CASSKGARVKEGYTF. Written as DNA, the CDR3 is TGTGCCAGCAGCAAAGGGGCCAGGGTAAAAGAGGGCTACACCTTC.

The rearrangement joins TRBV9 to TRBJ2-2; 7 bases fit TRBD2. The CDR3 consists of 15 residues. Germline V CDR1 and CDR2: SGDLS, YYNGEE. Germline trimming cut 0 bases from V and 7 bases from J; bases unmatched to any gene: 6. CDR3 bases: TGTGCCAGCAGCGTAGCGACTGGGAGGGGCGGGGAGCTGTTTTTT. It is translated as CASSVATGRGGELFF.

A single count supports this clone. The rearrangement links TRBV28 to TRBJ1-5; tentative D call: TRBD1 (5 bases). Germline CDR1 is MDHEN and CDR2 is SYDVKM. This CDR3 has 17 residues. V was shortened by 6 bases and J by 1 base, with 19 bases between the two germline ends. The CDR3 spells CASSPRGWGTSNQPQHF. In DNA, the CDR3 is TGTGCCAGCAGCCCACGAGGATGGGGGACGAGCAATCAGCCCCAGCATTTT.

V and J are TRBV6-6 and TRBJ1-5; no clear D. CDR1 and CDR2 (germline): MNHNY, SVGAGI (reference sequence). This CDR3 is 14 amino acids long. The germline V and J ends were trimmed by 2 bases and 3 bases, with 8 bases remaining between them. CDR3 bases: TGTGCCAGCAGTTACGGGCAGATCAATCAGCCCCAGCATTTT. Encoded protein: CASSYGQINQPQHF.

This sequence joins TRBV11-1 and TRBJ1-1; D is ambiguous. The germline CDR1 and CDR2 sequences are SGHAT and FQDESV (reference sequence). V was cut by 0 bases and J by 1 base, with 9 bases left in between. CDR3 length: 15 amino acids. The CDR3 loop reads CASSLAVGPNTEAFF. CDR3 coding DNA: TGTGCCAGCAGCTTAGCGGTGGGTCCGAACACTGAAGCTTTCTTT.

This clone has a single count. The chain carries TRBV5-4 and TRBJ2-2; TRBD2 matches 15 bases. J was trimmed by 4 bases and V by 3 bases; bases with no gene match: 4. The CDR3 runs 17 residues. Germline loops: CDR1 SGHNT, CDR2 YYREEE (reference sequence). CDR3: CASSWGGLAGGTGELFF. The CDR3 DNA sequence: TGTGCCAGCAGCTGGGGGGGACTAGCGGGAGGCACCGGGGAGCTGTTTTTT.

This clone was recorded once. This chain links TRBV5-6 with TRBJ2-2; no firm D call. The CDR3 has 12 amino acids. Trimming shortened V by 4 bases and J by 6 bases, and 7 bases separated the two germline ends. CDR1 is SGHDT, CDR2 YYEEEE, per germline. The CDR3 sequence is CASSRGPGELFF. In DNA, the CDR3 is TGTGCCAGCAGCCGCGGACCCGGGGAGCTGTTTTTT.

In this sample, this clone turned up once. The J gene is TRBJ1-2, the V gene TRBV7-2; 8 bases match TRBD1. The CDR3 runs to 18 residues. V lost 1 base and J lost 2; bases outside the gene matches: 12. Per the germline V gene, CDR1 is SGHTA and CDR2 is FQGNSA. As DNA, the CDR3 is TGTGCCAGCAGCTTAGTCTCGCCATCGGACAGGGCAAACTATGGCTACACCTTC. The encoded protein is CASSLVSPSDRANYGYTF.

V usage is TRBV6-5 and J usage is TRBJ1-1; 9 nucleotides line up with TRBD1. The length of the CDR3 is 15 residues. The germline V gene has CDR1 MNHEY and CDR2 SVGAGI. V shed 5 bases and J 2 bases; nucleotides not matched to a gene: 6. CDR3 protein: CASSTQDRGNTEAFF. The CDR3, as DNA: TGTGCCAGCAGTACCCAGGACAGGGGCAACACTGAAGCTTTCTTT.

The CDR3 loop is CASSSYRSDEQFF. Here the CDR3 DNA reads TGTGCCAGCAGCTCTTACAGGAGTGACGAGCAGTTCTTC. The genes are TRBV7-2 and TRBJ2-1; tentatively, D is TRBD1 (5 bases). The CDR3 extends over 13 amino acids. V was pared by 4 bases and J by 10 bases, with 14 bases between. Germline V gives CDR1 SGHTA, CDR2 FQGNSA.

The rearrangement links TRBV5-6 to TRBJ1-2; D gene uncertain. This CDR3 region has 12 residues. The germline V gene encodes CDR1 SGHDT and CDR2 YYEEEE. V shed 2 bases and J shed 6 bases, with 8 bases lying between them. CDR3 bases: TGTGCCAGCAGCTTCTTTCAGGATGGCTACACCTTC. It yields the protein CASSFFQDGYTF.

The chain combines TRBV11-3 with TRBJ1-2; D call uncertain. Germline CDR1 and CDR2: SGHNT and YENEEA. V was clipped by 6 bases and J by 2 bases, with 13 bases between them. The CDR3 is 14 residues long. CDR3 nucleotide sequence: TGTGCCAGCAGTCCCCTTCGCAGCAACTATGGCTACACCTTC. Translating it yields CASSPLRSNYGYTF.

This clone was counted a few times. This chain uses TRBV2 with TRBJ2-2, with 12 bases that match TRBD2. There are 19 residues in the CDR3. Germline assignment: CDR1 SNHLY and CDR2 FYNNEI. The ends lost 7 bases at V and 0 bases at J; junction bases unmatched: 12. The CDR3 DNA sequence: TGTGCCAGCATGGGCCCCGGGACTAGCGGGCCCTCGAACACCGGGGAGCTGTTTTTT. It yields the protein CASMGPGTSGPSNTGELFF.

V and J are TRBV21-1 and TRBJ2-3. TRBV21-1 is an annotated pseudogene. This CDR3 comprises 13 residues. This CDR3 is CASRFAGTDTQYF. CDR3 DNA sequence: TGTGCCAGCAGATTCGCCGGCACAGATACGCAGTATTTT.

The chain employs TRBV5-1 and TRBJ2-1, with 9 bases matching TRBD1. The J segment lost 0 bases and the V segment lost 4 bases, leaving 5 bases of the junction unmatched. The length of the CDR3 is 16 residues. The V gene's germline CDR1 is SGHRS and CDR2 YFSETQ. CDR3 in amino acids: CASSLLTGGSYNEQFF. In DNA form, the CDR3 reads TGCGCCAGCAGCCTCTTGACAGGGGGCTCCTACAATGAGCAGTTCTTC.

CDR3: CASSQSTGGYEQYF. The CDR3 DNA is TGTGCCAGCAGCCAGTCGACAGGGGGCTACGAGCAGTACTTC. The chain uses TRBV16 and TRBJ2-7, with TRBD1 matching over 9 bases. J lost 3 bases, V lost 3 bases, and 3 bases had no gene match. Looked up from germline, CDR1 is KGHSY and CDR2 is FQNENV. The CDR3 extends over 14 amino acids.

This chain links TRBV27 with TRBJ2-1, with 10 positions matching TRBD2. J lost 6 bases, V lost 8 bases, and 4 bases had no gene match. CDR1 and CDR2 from the germline V gene are MNHEY and SMNVEV (reference sequence). This CDR3 comprises 13 residues. The CDR3, as DNA: TGTGCCAGCCCTAGCGGGAGTACCAATGAGCAGTTCTTC. Translated: CASPSGSTNEQFF.

The rearrangement joins TRBV3-1 (or the pseudogene TRBV3-2) to TRBJ1-1; no clear D. Germline loops: CDR1 LGHDT, CDR2 YNNKEL (reference sequence). The ends were cut back, 2 bases at V and 11 bases at J, with 12 bases in the middle. The CDR3 covers 12 residues. This CDR3 is CASSQLQNRAFF. CDR3 DNA sequence: TGTGCCAGCAGCCAACTTCAAAACCGCGCTTTCTTT.

The chain links TRBV27 to TRBJ2-1; no firm D call. Per germline, CDR1 MNHEY and CDR2 SMNVEV (reference sequence). Between the trimmed V and J ends, which lost 5 bases and 9 bases, there was a span of 14 bases. This CDR3 has 13 residues. The CDR3 region has the DNA TGTGCCAGCAGTACAATTATTAGGGCTGAGCAGTTCTTC. Translation gives CASSTIIRAEQFF.

This chain links TRBV28 with TRBJ2-4; no clear D. The V end lost 3 bases, the J end lost 0 bases, and 12 bases lay between the germline ends. CDR3 length: 16 residues. Germline CDR1 and CDR2: MDHEN and SYDVKM. The CDR3 loop is CASSFRRSLAKNIQYF. DNA of the CDR3: TGTGCCAGCAGTTTTAGGCGGAGCTTAGCCAAAAACATTCAGTACTTC. Using reference TRBV28 and TRBJ2-4 for the parts outside the CDR3, the full variable domain is DVKVTQSSRYLVKRTGEKVFLECVQDMDHENMFWYRQDPGLGLRLIYFSYDVKMKEKGDIPEGYSVSREKKERFSLILESASTNQTSMYLCASSFRRSLAKNIQYFGAGTRLSVL.